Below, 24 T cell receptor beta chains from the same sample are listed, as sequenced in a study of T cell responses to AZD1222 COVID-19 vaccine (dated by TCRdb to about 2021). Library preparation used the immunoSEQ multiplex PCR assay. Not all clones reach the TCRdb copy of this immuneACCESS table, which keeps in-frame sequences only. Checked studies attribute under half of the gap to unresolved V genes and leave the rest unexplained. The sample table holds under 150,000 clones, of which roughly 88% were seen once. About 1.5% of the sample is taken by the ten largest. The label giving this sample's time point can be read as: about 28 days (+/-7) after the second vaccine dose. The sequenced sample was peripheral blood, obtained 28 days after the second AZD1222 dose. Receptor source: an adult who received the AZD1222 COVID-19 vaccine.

The chain's CDR3 is CASSPGGPTEAFF. The CDR3, as DNA: TGTGCCAGCTCACCGGGGGGTCCCACTGAAGCTTTCTTT. This chain links TRBV18 with TRBJ1-1, with a possible D match to TRBD1 (5 bases). V shed 3 bases and J shed 4 bases, with 9 bases lying between them. The CDR3 totals 13 residues. Germline-derived CDR1 and CDR2 are KGHSH and LQKENI.

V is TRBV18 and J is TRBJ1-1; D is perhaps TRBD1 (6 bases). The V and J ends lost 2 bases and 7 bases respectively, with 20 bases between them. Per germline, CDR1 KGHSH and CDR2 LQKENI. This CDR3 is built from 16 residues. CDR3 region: CASSPVFGRGRGEAFF. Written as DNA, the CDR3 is TGTGCCAGCTCACCAGTTTTTGGAAGGGGCAGGGGTGAAGCTTTCTTT.

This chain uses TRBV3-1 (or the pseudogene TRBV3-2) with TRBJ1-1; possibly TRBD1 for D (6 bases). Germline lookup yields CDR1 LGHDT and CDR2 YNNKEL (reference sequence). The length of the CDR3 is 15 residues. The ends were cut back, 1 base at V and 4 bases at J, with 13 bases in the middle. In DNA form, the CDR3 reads TGTGCCAGCAGCCAAGGCAGGGCAGGGGCCACTGAAGCTTTCTTT. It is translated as CASSQGRAGATEAFF.

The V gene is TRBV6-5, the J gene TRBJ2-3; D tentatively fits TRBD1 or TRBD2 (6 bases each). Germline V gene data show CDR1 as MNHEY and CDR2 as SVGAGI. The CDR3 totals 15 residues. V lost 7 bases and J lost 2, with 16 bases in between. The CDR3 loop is CASTRGAGHTDTQYF. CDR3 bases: TGTGCCAGCACTAGGGGGGCGGGCCACACAGATACGCAGTATTTT.

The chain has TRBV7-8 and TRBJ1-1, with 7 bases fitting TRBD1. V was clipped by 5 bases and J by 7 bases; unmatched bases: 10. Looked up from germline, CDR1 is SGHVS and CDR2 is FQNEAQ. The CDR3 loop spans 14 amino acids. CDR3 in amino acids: CASSVGQAGIEAFF. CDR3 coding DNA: TGTGCCAGCAGCGTAGGACAGGCCGGCATTGAAGCTTTCTTT. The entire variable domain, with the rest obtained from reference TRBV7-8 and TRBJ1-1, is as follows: GAGVSQSPRYKVAKRGQDVALRCDPISGHVSLFWYQQALGQGPEFLTYFQNEAQLDKSGLPSDRFFAERPEGSVSTLKIQRTQQEDSAVYLCASSVGQAGIEAFFGQGTRLTVV.

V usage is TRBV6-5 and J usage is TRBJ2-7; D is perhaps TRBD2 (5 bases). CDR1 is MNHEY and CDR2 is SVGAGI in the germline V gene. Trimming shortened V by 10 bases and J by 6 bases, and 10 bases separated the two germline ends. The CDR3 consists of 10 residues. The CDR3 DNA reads TGTGCCACCCAGCGGAGCGAGCAGTACTTC. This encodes CATQRSEQYF.

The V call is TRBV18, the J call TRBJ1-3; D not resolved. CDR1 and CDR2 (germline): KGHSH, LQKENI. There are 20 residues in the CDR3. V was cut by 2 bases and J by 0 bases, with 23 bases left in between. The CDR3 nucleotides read TGTGCCAGCTCACCAGTTGGGCAGGTGCCTGGATATCGCTCTGGAAACACCATATATTTT. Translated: CASSPVGQVPGYRSGNTIYF.

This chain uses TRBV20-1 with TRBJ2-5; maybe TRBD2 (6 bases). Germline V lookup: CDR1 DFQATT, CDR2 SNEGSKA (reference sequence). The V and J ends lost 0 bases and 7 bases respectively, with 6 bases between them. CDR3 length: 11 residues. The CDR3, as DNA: TGCAGTGCTAGAGAAGCGGGGACCCAGTACTTC. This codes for CSAREAGTQYF.

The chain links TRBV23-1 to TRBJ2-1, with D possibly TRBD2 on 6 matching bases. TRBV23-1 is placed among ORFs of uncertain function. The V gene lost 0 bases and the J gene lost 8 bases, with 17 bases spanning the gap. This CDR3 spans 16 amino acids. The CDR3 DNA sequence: TGCGCCAGCAGTCAATCCCCCCGGGAGAGGTGTTATGAGCAGTTCTTC. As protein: CASSQSPRERCYEQFF.

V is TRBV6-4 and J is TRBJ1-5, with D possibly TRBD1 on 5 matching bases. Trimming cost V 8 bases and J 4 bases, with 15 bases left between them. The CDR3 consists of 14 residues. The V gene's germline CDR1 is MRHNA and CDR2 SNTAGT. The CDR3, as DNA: TGTGCCAGCCTCGGGGGGGACCCGAATCAGCCCCAGCATTTT. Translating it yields CASLGGDPNQPQHF.

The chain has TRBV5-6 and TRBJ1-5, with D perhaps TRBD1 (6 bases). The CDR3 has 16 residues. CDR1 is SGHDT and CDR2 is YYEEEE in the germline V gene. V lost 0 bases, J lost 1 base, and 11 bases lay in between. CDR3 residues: CASSLGGPTSNQPQHF. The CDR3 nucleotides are TGTGCCAGCAGCTTGGGGGGGCCGACGAGCAATCAGCCCCAGCATTTT. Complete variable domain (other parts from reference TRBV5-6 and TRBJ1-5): DAGVTQSPTHLIKTRGQQVTLRCSPKSGHDTVSWYQQALGQGPQFIFQYYEEEERQRGNFPDRFSGHQFPNYSSELNVNALLLGDSALYLCASSLGGPTSNQPQHFGDGTRLSIL.

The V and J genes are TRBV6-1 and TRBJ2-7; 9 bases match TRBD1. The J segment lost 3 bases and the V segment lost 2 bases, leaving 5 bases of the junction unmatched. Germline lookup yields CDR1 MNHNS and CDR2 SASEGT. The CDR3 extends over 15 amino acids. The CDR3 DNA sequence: TGTGCCAGCAGTGAAACGACAGGGGGATACTACGAGCAGTACGTC. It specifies CASSETTGGYYEQYV.

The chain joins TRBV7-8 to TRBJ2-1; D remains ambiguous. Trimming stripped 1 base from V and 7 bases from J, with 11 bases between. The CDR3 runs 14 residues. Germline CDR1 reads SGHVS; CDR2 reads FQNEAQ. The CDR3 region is CASSLGGQVNEQFF. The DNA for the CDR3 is TGTGCCAGCAGCTTAGGGGGTCAGGTTAATGAGCAGTTCTTC.

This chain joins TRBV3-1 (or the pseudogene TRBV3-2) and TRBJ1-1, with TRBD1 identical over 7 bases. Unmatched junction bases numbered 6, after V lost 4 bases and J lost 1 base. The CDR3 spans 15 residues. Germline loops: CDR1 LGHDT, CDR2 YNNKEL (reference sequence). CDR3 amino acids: CASSPRDRQNTEAFF. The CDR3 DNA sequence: TGTGCCAGCAGCCCCCGGGACAGACAGAACACTGAAGCTTTCTTT.

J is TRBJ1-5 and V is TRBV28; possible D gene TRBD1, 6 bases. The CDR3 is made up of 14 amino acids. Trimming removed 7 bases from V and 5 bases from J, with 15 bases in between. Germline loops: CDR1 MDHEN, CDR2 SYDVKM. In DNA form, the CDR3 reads TGTGCCAGCACCTCACAGGGACTTGATCAGCCCCAGCATTTT. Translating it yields CASTSQGLDQPQHF.

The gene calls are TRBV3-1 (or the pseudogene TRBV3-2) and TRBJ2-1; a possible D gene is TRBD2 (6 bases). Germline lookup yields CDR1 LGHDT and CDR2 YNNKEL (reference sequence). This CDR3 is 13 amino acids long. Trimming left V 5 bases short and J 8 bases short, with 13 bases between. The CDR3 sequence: CASSGGISDEQFF. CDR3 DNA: TGTGCCAGCAGCGGCGGGATTTCCGATGAGCAGTTCTTC.

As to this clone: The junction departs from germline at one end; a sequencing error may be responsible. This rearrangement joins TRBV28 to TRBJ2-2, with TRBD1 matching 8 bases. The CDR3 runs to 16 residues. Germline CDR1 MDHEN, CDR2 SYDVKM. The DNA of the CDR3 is TGTGCCAGCCGTTTCGGTTCCAGGGGGCTTACCGGGGAGCTGTTTTTT. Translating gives CASRFGSRGLTGELFF.

The CDR3 bases are TGTGCCACGCGGACAGGGGGCGGGTTGGATCAGCCCCAGCATTTT. It is translated as CATRTGGGLDQPQHF. The chain employs TRBV15 and TRBJ1-5, with 11 bases fitting TRBD1. This CDR3 comprises 15 residues. V dropped 9 bases and J dropped 5; count of bases not matched to a gene: 9. Germline CDR1 reads LNHNV; CDR2 reads YYDKDF (reference sequence). Using reference TRBV15 and TRBJ1-5 for the parts outside the CDR3, the full variable domain is DAMVIQNPRYQVTQFGKPVTLSCSQTLNHNVMYWYQQKSSQAPKLLFHYYDKDFNNEADTPDNFQSRRPNTSFCFLDIRSPGLGDTAMYLCATRTGGGLDQPQHFGDGTRLSIL.

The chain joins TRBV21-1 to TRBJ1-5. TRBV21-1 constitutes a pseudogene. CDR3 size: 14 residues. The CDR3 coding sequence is TGTGCCAGCCCCATCGAGCGGCCAAATCAGCCCCAGCATTTT. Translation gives CASPIERPNQPQHF.

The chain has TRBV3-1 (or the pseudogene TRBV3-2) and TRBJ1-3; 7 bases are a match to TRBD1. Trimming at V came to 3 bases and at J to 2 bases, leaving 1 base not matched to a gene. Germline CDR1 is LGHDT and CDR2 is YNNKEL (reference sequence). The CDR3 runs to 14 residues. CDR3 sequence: CASSHGTAGNTIYF. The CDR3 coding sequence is TGTGCCAGCAGCCATGGGACAGCTGGAAACACCATATATTTT.

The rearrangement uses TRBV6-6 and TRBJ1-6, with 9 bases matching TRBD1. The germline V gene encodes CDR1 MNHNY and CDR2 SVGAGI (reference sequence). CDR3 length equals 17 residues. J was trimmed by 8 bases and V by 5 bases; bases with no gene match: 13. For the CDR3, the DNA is TGTGCCAGCAGTCCCGGGACAGGGAACTTTCGGGATTCACCCCTCCACTTT. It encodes CASSPGTGNFRDSPLHF.

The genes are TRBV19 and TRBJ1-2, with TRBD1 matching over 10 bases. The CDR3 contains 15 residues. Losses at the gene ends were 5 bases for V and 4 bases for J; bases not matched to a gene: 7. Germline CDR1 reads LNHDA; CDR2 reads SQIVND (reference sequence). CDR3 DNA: TGTGCCAGTAGTCCTACCCGGGACAGGGGCTATGGCTACACCTTC. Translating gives CASSPTRDRGYGYTF.

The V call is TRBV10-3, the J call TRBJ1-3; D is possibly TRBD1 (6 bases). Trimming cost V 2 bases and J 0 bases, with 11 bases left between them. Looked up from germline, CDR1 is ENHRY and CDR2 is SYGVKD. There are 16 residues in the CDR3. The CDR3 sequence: CAISELHRASGNTIYF. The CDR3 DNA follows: TGTGCCATCAGTGAGCTACACAGGGCCTCTGGAAACACCATATATTTT.

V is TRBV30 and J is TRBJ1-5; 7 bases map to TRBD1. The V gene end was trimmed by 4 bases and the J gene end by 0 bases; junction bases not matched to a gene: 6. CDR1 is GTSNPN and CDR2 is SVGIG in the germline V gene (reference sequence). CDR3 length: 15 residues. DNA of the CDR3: TGTGCCTGGAACCGAGGGGGCACTAGCAATCAGCCCCAGCATTTT. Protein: CAWNRGGTSNQPQHF. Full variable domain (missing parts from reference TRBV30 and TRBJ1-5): SQTIHQWPATLVQPVGSPLSLECTVEGTSNPNLYWYRQAAGRGLQLLFYSVGIGQISSEVPQNLSASRPQDRQFILSSKKLLLSDSGFYLCAWNRGGTSNQPQHFGDGTRLSIL.